A single sample gave rise to the 7 T cell receptor beta chains below, sequenced in a study of cytomegalovirus exposure and HLA in healthy donors. The PCR had 60 Vbeta and 13 Jbeta primers. Here immunoSEQ multiplex PCR was the method, and the copy in TCRdb shows in-frame clones only, minus some. The data show roughly 130,000 clones, with around 66% seen just once and approximately 8.5% held by the top ten. Sequencing input: PBMCs. These receptors originate from a woman aged 40-49 years in good health and CMV-seropositive.

V is TRBV2 and J is TRBJ1-5, with D tentatively TRBD1 (6 bases). Germline lookup yields CDR1 SNHLY and CDR2 FYNNEI. The CDR3 totals 15 residues. Trimming shortened V by 3 bases and J by 2 bases, and 11 bases separated the two germline ends. The CDR3: CASSERGGGNQPQHF. The CDR3 region has the DNA TGTGCCAGCAGTGAGCGGGGGGGCGGCAATCAGCCCCAGCATTTT.

This chain uses TRBV7-2 with TRBJ2-2; D call uncertain. Between the trimmed V and J ends, which lost 1 base and 0 bases, there was a span of 6 bases. The CDR3 has 15 residues. Germline CDR1 reads SGHTA; CDR2 reads FQGNSA. CDR3 region: CASSLGHTNTGELFF. The DNA of the CDR3 is TGTGCCAGCAGCTTAGGGCATACGAACACCGGGGAGCTGTTTTTT.

The table lists this clone with a few counts. Other nucleotide sequences from this sample produce the same CDR3. This chain joins TRBV7-9 and TRBJ1-1, with unresolved D. CDR1 SEHNR and CDR2 FQNEAQ come from the germline V gene (reference sequence). V shed 1 base and J shed 3 bases, with 6 bases lying between them. The CDR3 is 13 residues long. As DNA, the CDR3 is TGTGCCAGCAGCTTAGGTGGAGACACTGAAGCTTTCTTT. Translating it yields CASSLGGDTEAFF.

V and J are TRBV5-6 and TRBJ2-5, with 9 bases that match TRBD1. Germline V gene data show CDR1 as SGHDT and CDR2 as YYEEEE. V dropped 4 bases and J dropped 1; count of bases not matched to a gene: 5. The length of the CDR3 is 15 residues. This chain's CDR3 is CASSPDRGLQETQYF. The CDR3 nucleotides are TGTGCCAGCAGCCCGGACAGGGGCCTCCAAGAGACCCAGTACTTC.

This clone turned up a few times. This chain links TRBV9 with TRBJ2-3, with TRBD1 identical over 8 bases. Germline trimming cut 1 base from V and 3 bases from J; bases unmatched to any gene: 4. Germline loops: CDR1 SGDLS, CDR2 YYNGEE. There are 15 residues in the CDR3. CDR3 DNA: TGTGCCAGCAGCGTACAGGGGGCGCTGACAGATACGCAGTATTTT. The encoded protein is CASSVQGALTDTQYF.

The chain carries TRBV15 and TRBJ1-5; unclear D gene. The CDR3 covers 15 residues. Per the germline V gene, CDR1 is LNHNV and CDR2 is YYDKDF (reference sequence). V lost 0 bases, J lost 3 bases, and 9 bases lay in between. For the CDR3, the DNA is TGTGCCACCAGCAGAGACGGGGTGCCCAATCAGCCCCAGCATTTT. This sequence encodes CATSRDGVPNQPQHF.

This sequence joins TRBV19 and TRBJ2-5; possible D gene TRBD2, 6 bases. TRBJ2-7 explains the end of the DNA better; the J call may be wrong. From germline, CDR1 is LNHDA and CDR2 SQIVND (reference sequence). This CDR3 region has 13 residues. Here the CDR3 reads CASSIQEGYEQYF. Here the CDR3 DNA reads TGTGCCAGTAGTATTCAGGAGGGCTACGAGCAGTACTTC.